Below, 20 T cell receptor beta chains from the same sample are listed, as sequenced in a study of post-analysis software for immune sequencing data. Tagging with unique molecular identifiers was a feature of the TCR beta cDNA libraries. TCRdb fed the PCR reads into MiXCR, producing one record per CDR3 protein. This sample carries approximately 730,000 distinct CDR3 sequences, about 32% of them seen once, and the ten largest clones take 0.55% to 0.65%. Their target antigens are unknown. Study-level findings and limits: With TRBV5-6, TRBV5-1 and TRBV20-1 included, 4 to 6 TRBV segments were more frequent in patients than in controls.

The sequenced sample consisted of blood. The source is a girl aged 10-17 years with multiple sclerosis.

This clonotype was detected a few times. The chain uses TRBV24-1 and TRBJ2-2, with 11 positions matching TRBD1. Germline V gene lookup returns CDR1 KGHDR and CDR2 SFDVKD. This CDR3 is built from 17 residues. V was pared by 1 base and J by 6 bases, with 6 bases of the junction left unmatched. In DNA, the CDR3 is TGTGCCACCAGTGATTTTGGACCGGGACAGGGGGCCGGGGAGCTGTTTTTT. Its translation is CATSDFGPGQGAGELFF.

The chain uses TRBV11-3 and TRBJ2-3; D is uncertain. With 5 bases removed from V and 0 bases from J, the gap between germline ends came to 6 bases. The CDR3 consists of 13 residues. Germline loops: CDR1 SGHNT, CDR2 YENEEA. CDR3: CASSPHSTDTQYF. The CDR3 nucleotides read TGTGCCAGCAGCCCACACAGCACAGATACGCAGTATTTT. Full variable domain (outside the CDR3, taken from reference TRBV11-3 and TRBJ2-3): EAGVVQSPRYKIIEKKQPVAFWCNPISGHNTLYWYLQNLGQGPELLIRYENEEAVDDSQLPKDRFSAERLKGVDSTLKIQPAELGDSAVYLCASSPHSTDTQYFGPGTRLTVL.

The chain carries TRBV14 and TRBJ2-4, with D unclear. Germline values: CDR1 SGHDN, CDR2 FVKESK. The CDR3 has 15 residues. Trimming shortened V by 0 bases and J by 6 bases, and 12 bases separated the two germline ends. CDR3 loop: CASSQEETPRNIQYF. For the CDR3, the DNA is TGTGCCAGCAGCCAAGAGGAGACACCCAGAAACATTCAGTACTTC.

This clonotype came up a few times. V usage is TRBV12-3 or TRBV12-4 and J usage is TRBJ1-5; 7 nucleotides match TRBD1. The V and J ends lost 6 bases and 4 bases, in that order; junction bases with no gene match: 9. The CDR3 length is 15 residues. CDR3 DNA: TGTGCCAGCAGGCGCAGGGGGGACGGGAATCAGCCCCAGCATTTT. Translating it yields CASRRRGDGNQPQHF.

Only a few counts were recorded for this clonotype. The gene calls are TRBV7-8 and TRBJ2-5; 10 nucleotides agree with TRBD1. The J call may not be correct, given that the DNA end is closer to TRBJ2-7. The CDR3 is 15 residues long. Germline V gene data show CDR1 as SGHVS and CDR2 as FQNEAQ. CDR3 sequence reads: CASSPPGTGEPEQYF. The CDR3 region has the DNA TGTGCCAGCAGCCCACCCGGGACAGGGGAGCCCGAGCAGTACTTC.

The rearrangement links TRBV20-1 to TRBJ1-1, with a possible D match to TRBD1 (5 bases). The CDR3 has 13 residues. Germline V gene sequence: CDR1 DFQATT, CDR2 SNEGSKA (reference sequence). Between the trimmed V and J ends, which lost 6 bases and 1 base, there was a span of 12 bases. The CDR3 DNA reads TGCAGTGCAACGGGTGGGGGGAACACTGAAGCTTTCTTT. Its translation is CSATGGGNTEAFF.

The chain combines TRBV14 with TRBJ2-6, with a possible D match to TRBD2 (6 bases). Trimming stripped 4 bases from V and 0 bases from J, with 10 bases between. The germline CDR1 and CDR2 sequences are SGHDN and FVKESK. There are 16 residues in the CDR3. Here the CDR3 reads CASSRDSSSGANVLTF. The CDR3 DNA is TGTGCCAGCAGCCGGGACTCGAGCTCTGGGGCCAACGTCCTGACTTTC. The full variable domain, in which reference TRBV14 and TRBJ2-6 provide the parts outside the CDR3, is EAGVTQFPSHSVIEKGQTVTLRCDPISGHDNLYWYRRVMGKEIKFLLHFVKESKQDESGMPNNRFLAERTGGTYSTLKVQPAELEDSGVYFCASSRDSSSGANVLTFGAGSRLTVL.

The J gene is TRBJ2-3, the V gene TRBV7-9, with 13 nucleotides matching TRBD2. J was trimmed by 3 bases and V by 4 bases; bases with no gene match: 4. In germline, CDR1 is SEHNR, CDR2 FQNEAQ (reference sequence). The length of the CDR3 is 16 residues. CDR3 loop: CASSSVGLAGTDTQYF. The CDR3, as DNA: TGTGCCAGCAGCTCCGTGGGACTAGCGGGGACAGATACGCAGTATTTT.

The gene calls are TRBV27 and TRBJ2-5; 13 positions match TRBD2. CDR1 is MNHEY and CDR2 is SMNVEV in the germline V gene (reference sequence). The ends lost 4 bases at V and 11 bases at J; junction bases unmatched: 16. The CDR3 loop spans 17 amino acids. Written as DNA, the CDR3 is TGTGCCAGCAGTTCCACCTTGACGGGACTAGCGGGAAGGGAGCAGTACTTC. This translates into CASSSTLTGLAGREQYF.

There are a few counts of this clonotype. The V and J genes are TRBV7-2 and TRBJ1-1; D is ambiguous. Germline V gives CDR1 SGHTA, CDR2 FQGNSA. V lost 1 base and J lost 3, with 6 bases in between. This CDR3 region has 13 residues. This CDR3 reads CASSLGPYTEAFF. CDR3 bases: TGTGCCAGCAGCTTAGGCCCGTACACTGAAGCTTTCTTT.

This rearrangement joins TRBV7-2 to TRBJ2-1, with 9 nucleotides matching TRBD2. This CDR3 is built from 18 residues. V trimming: 5 bases; J trimming: 4 bases; junction bases outside the gene matches: 15. Germline V gene sequence: CDR1 SGHTA, CDR2 FQGNSA. The CDR3 DNA follows: TGTGCCAGCAGCCCGAGGGGCACCAGACTAGCGGAGTACAATGAGCAGTTCTTC. Translating gives CASSPRGTRLAEYNEQFF.

This chain connects TRBV4-1 to TRBJ1-5; D is uncertain. The CDR3 is 13 amino acids. Per the germline V gene, CDR1 is MGHRA and CDR2 is YSYEKL. With 0 bases removed from V and 6 bases from J, the gap between germline ends came to 6 bases. The CDR3 bases are TGCGCCAGCAGCCAAGACGTAAGTCAGCCCCAGCATTTT. Its translation: CASSQDVSQPQHF.

This clonotype has a handful of counts. The V and J genes are TRBV5-1 and TRBJ2-5, with a possible D match to TRBD1 (6 bases). This CDR3 spans 15 amino acids. V shed 5 bases and J shed 1 base, with 15 bases lying between them. CDR1 and CDR2 (germline): SGHRS, YFSETQ. The CDR3: CASSRRGGLQETQYF. CDR3 bases: TGCGCCAGCAGTCGTCGTGGGGGCCTCCAAGAGACCCAGTACTTC.

The rearrangement joins TRBV7-2 to TRBJ2-4, with a tentative D call TRBD1 (5 bases). Trimming stripped 5 bases from V and 13 bases from J, with 21 bases between. The CDR3 consists of 14 residues. CDR1 and CDR2 (germline): SGHTA, FQGNSA. Here the CDR3 DNA reads TGTGCCAGCAGCCCAGGGTTTGGACCCTACAAGCAGTACTTC. Residues: CASSPGFGPYKQYF.

V usage is TRBV21-1 and J usage is TRBJ2-1; whether TRBD2, the table's D call, matches the DNA was not checked. TRBV21-1 is shown as a pseudogene. There are 18 residues in the CDR3. In nucleotides, the CDR3 is TGTGCCAGCGGCAAACGTCCGAAGGGACTAGCGGTATACAATGAGCAGTTCTTC. It codes for CASGKRPKGLAVYNEQFF.

The chain joins TRBV7-9 to TRBJ2-5; D might be TRBD2 (7 bases). The V end lost 5 bases, the J end lost 11 bases, and 18 bases lay between the germline ends. This CDR3 region has 13 residues. Germline V gene data show CDR1 as SEHNR and CDR2 as FQNEAQ (reference sequence). CDR3 DNA: TGTGCCAGCAGCCGGGGGGCAAGGGATGAGCAGTACTTC. Residues: CASSRGARDEQYF.

This clonotype turned up a few times. The rearrangement joins TRBV4-2 to TRBJ2-5; tentatively, D is TRBD2 (6 bases). The V gene lost 3 bases and the J gene lost 1 base, with 12 bases spanning the gap. This CDR3 has 15 amino acids. CDR1 is LGHNA and CDR2 is YNFKEQ in the germline V gene. The CDR3 nucleotides read TGTGCCAGCAGCCACGTGCTGGGACTCCAAGAGACCCAGTACTTC. It yields the protein CASSHVLGLQETQYF.

This clonotype turned up a few times. This chain connects TRBV12-3 or TRBV12-4 to TRBJ2-2; weak D call: TRBD1 (6 bases). The length of the CDR3 is 14 residues. The germline V and J ends were trimmed by 5 bases and 1 base, with 8 bases remaining between them. CDR3 DNA: TGTGCCAGCAGTCCGACAGGGAACACCGGGGAGCTGTTTTTT. Translating it yields CASSPTGNTGELFF.

This clonotype showed up just a few times. The chain combines TRBV3-1 with TRBJ1-2, with D possibly matching TRBD1 (5 bases). V dropped 0 bases and J dropped 4 bases, with 12 bases sitting between them. CDR1 is LGHDT and CDR2 is YNNKEL in the germline V gene (reference sequence). The CDR3 consists of 15 residues. CDR3 sequence: CASSQDPGTTYGYTF. The DNA of the CDR3 is TGTGCCAGCAGCCAAGACCCCGGGACTACCTATGGCTACACCTTC. The complete variable domain, with remaining parts taken from reference TRBV3-1 and TRBJ1-2, reads DTAVSQTPKYLVTQMGNDKSIKCEQNLGHDTMYWYKQDSKKFLKIMFSYNNKELIINETVPNRFSPKSPDKAHLNLHINSLELGDSAVYFCASSQDPGTTYGYTFGSGTRLTVV.

This clonotype showed up just once. At one boundary the junction diverges from the germline segment, which might be a read error. The chain has TRBV15 and TRBJ2-5, with D unresolved. Germline CDR1 reads LNHNV; CDR2 reads YYDKDF (reference sequence). CDR3 length: 15 residues. The CDR3 here is CATSRVFINQEAQYF. CDR3 DNA: TGTGCCACCAGCAGAGTTTTTATAAATCAAGAGGCCCAGTACTTC.